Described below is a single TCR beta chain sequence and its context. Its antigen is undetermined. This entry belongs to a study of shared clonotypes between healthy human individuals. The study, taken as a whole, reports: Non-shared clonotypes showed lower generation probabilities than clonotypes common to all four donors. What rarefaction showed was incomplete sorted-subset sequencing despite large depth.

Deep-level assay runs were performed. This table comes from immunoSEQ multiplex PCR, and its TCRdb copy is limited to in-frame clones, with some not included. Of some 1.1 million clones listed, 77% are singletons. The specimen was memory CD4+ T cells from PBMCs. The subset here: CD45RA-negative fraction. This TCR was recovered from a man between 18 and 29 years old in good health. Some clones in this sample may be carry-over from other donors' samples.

CDR3 region: CASSTRRTDNEKLFF. CDR3 nucleotide sequence: TGTGCCAGCAGCACAAGGCGGACAGACAATGAAAAACTGTTTTTT. The J gene is TRBJ1-4, the V gene TRBV7-6; TRBD1 is a possible D gene (6 bases). Trimming took off 5 bases at V and 5 bases at J, with 15 bases between the two ends. CDR1 is SGHVS, CDR2 FNYEAQ, per germline. CDR3 size: 15 residues.